The T cell receptor (beta chain) under discussion was sequenced for a study of blood T cells in healthy people across ages. The study's findings and limits: Diversity was estimated from one million T cells, and these estimates were considered underestimates.

As regards this clonotype: Antigen: not known.

In terms of origin and age, donors were healthy Caucasian individuals from Russia aged 6 to 90. Samples each had at least 5 micrograms of total RNA extracted. Per germline, CDR1 SGHTA and CDR2 FQGNSA. Trimming shortened V by 0 bases and J by 0 bases, and 19 bases separated the two germline ends. The CDR3 has 19 residues. The use of a sample-barcoded 5' primer and a J-beta primer mix characterized a second PCR of about 7 to 12 cycles. Each TCR beta cDNA got a 12-nucleotide random molecular identifier. TCRdb re-derived calls from the 5' RACE reads in MiXCR, one entry per CDR3 protein. The sample carries 650,000 to 950,000 distinct CDR3 sequences, around 43% recorded once.

This sequence originates from a man between 60 and 75 years old in good health. This chain connects TRBV7-2 to TRBJ2-3; D may be TRBD1 (6 bases). Sample: blood. The CDR3 spells CASSLAPLTGLTSTDTQYF. The CDR3 DNA reads as TGTGCCAGCAGCTTAGCGCCCCTCACAGGGCTGACTAGCACAGATACGCAGTATTTT.